This T cell receptor (beta chain) was retrieved from a study of shared clonotypes between healthy human individuals. General study findings and limits: Sampling used blood alone; tissue repertoires probably differ. The low donor count limited represented genetic and exposure-history diversity.

A note on this clone: What it binds is unknown.

It was at deep level that the assay was run. Genomic DNA from each subset was divided evenly over several immunoSEQ plates. Generated by immunoSEQ multiplex PCR, the TCRdb table keeps only in-frame clones and is missing some. The sample shows roughly 500,000 clones, roughly 95% of them seen only once. Germline-derived CDR1 and CDR2 are GTSNPN and SVGIG (reference sequence). This CDR3 contains 12 residues. Trimming removed 6 bases at V and 4 bases at J, with 9 bases between. V usage is TRBV30 and J usage is TRBJ2-2, with D possibly TRBD2 on 6 matching bases. The receptor was isolated from a woman aged 30 to 39 in good health. The sample taken for sequencing was naive CD4+ T cells sorted from blood. Described subset: CD45RA+ positively selected. The CDR3 reads CACAGFTGELFF. DNA of the CDR3: TGTGCCTGTGCGGGATTCACCGGGGAGCTGTTTTTT.